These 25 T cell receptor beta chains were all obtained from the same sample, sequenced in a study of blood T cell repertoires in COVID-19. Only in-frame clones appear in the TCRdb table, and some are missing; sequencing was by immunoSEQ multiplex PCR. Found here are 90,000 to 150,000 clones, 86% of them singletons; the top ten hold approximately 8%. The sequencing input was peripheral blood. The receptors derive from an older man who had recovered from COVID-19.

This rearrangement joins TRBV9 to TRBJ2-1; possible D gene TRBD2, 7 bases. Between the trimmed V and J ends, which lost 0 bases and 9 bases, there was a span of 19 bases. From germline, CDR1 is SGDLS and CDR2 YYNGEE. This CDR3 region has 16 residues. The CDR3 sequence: CASSVGTGGVSGEQFF. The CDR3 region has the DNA TGTGCCAGCAGCGTAGGGACGGGGGGCGTGTCAGGTGAGCAGTTCTTC.

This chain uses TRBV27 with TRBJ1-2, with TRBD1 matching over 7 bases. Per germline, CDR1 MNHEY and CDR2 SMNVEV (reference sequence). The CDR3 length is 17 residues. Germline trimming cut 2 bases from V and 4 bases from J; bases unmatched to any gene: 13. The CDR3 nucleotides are TGTGCCAGCAGTTTAGAAATGAGGATGGGGACAGCCTATGGCTACACCTTC. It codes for CASSLEMRMGTAYGYTF.

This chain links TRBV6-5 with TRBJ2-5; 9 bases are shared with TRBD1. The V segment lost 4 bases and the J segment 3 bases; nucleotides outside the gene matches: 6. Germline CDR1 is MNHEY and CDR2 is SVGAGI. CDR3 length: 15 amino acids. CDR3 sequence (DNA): TGTGCCAGCAGTTTACTCTGGACAGGGGAAGAGACCCAGTACTTC. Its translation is CASSLLWTGEETQYF.

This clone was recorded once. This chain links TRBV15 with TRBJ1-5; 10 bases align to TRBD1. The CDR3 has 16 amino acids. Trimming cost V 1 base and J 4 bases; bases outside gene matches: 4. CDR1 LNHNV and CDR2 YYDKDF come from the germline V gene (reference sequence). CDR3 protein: CATSRGDRGGNQPQHF. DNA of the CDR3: TGTGCCACCAGCAGAGGGGACAGGGGAGGTAATCAGCCCCAGCATTTT.

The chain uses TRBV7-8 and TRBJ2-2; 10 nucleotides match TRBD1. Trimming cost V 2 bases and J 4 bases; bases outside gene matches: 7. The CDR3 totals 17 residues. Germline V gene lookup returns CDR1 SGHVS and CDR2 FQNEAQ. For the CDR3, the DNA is TGTGCCAGCAGCTTAAGAAACCGACAGGGGGCCACCGGGGAGCTGTTTTTT. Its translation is CASSLRNRQGATGELFF.

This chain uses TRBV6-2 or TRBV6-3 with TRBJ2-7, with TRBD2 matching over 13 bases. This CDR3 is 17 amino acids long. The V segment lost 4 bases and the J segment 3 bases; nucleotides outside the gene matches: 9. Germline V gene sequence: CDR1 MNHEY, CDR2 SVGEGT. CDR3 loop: CASSLGPGLAGNYEQYF. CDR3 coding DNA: TGTGCCAGCAGTTTGGGGCCGGGACTAGCGGGGAACTACGAGCAGTACTTC.

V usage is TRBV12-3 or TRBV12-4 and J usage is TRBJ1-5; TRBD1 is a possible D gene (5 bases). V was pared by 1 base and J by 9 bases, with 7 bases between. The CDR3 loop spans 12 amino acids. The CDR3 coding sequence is TGTGCCAGCAGTTTAGGGCAGGGGCCCCAGCATTTT. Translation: CASSLGQGPQHF.

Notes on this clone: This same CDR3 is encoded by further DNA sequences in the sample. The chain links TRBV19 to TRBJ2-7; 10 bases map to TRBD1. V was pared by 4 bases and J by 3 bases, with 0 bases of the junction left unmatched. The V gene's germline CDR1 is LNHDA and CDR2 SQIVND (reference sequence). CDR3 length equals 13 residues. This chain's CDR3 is CASSRDRGYEQYF. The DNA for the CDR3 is TGTGCCAGTAGTAGGGACAGGGGCTACGAGCAGTACTTC.

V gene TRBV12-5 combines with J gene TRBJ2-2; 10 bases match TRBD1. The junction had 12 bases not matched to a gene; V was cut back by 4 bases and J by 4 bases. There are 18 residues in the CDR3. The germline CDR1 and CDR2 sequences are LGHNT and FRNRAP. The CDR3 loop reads CASGSTYRDRGSTGELFF. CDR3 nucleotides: TGTGCTAGTGGTTCTACTTATCGGGACAGGGGTAGCACCGGGGAGCTGTTTTTT.

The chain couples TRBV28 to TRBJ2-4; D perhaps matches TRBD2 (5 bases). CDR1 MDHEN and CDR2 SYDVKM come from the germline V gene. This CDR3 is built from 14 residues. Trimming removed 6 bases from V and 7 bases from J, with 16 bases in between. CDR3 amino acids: CASSVLLVGNIQYF. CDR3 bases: TGTGCCAGCAGCGTGTTACTAGTCGGTAACATTCAGTACTTC. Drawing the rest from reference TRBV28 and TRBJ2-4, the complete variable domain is DVKVTQSSRYLVKRTGEKVFLECVQDMDHENMFWYRQDPGLGLRLIYFSYDVKMKEKGDIPEGYSVSREKKERFSLILESASTNQTSMYLCASSVLLVGNIQYFGAGTRLSVL.

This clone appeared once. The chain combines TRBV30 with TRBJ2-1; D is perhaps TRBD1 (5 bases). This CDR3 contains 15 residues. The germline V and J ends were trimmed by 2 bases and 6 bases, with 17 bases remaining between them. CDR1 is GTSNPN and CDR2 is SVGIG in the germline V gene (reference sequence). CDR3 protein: CAWSYSFRVGNEQFF. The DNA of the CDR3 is TGTGCCTGGAGTTACTCCTTCAGGGTTGGCAATGAGCAGTTCTTC.

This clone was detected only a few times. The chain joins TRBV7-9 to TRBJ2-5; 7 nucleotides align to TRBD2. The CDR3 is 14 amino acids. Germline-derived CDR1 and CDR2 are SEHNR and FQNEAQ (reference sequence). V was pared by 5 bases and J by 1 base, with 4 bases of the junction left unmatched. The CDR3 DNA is TGTGCCAGCAGCGAGAGCGGGACCCAAGAGACCCAGTACTTC. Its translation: CASSESGTQETQYF. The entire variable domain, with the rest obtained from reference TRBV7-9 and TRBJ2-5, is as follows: DTGVSQNPRHKITKRGQNVTFRCDPISEHNRLYWYRQTLGQGPEFLTYFQNEAQLEKSRLLSDRFSAERPKGSFSTLEIQRTEQGDSAMYLCASSESGTQETQYFGPGTRLLVL.

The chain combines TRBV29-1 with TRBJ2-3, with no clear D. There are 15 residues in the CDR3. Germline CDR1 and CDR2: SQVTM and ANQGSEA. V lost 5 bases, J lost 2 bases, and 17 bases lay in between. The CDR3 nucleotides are TGCAGCGTTCGTCCCCACGCAGACTTCACAGATACGCAGTATTTT. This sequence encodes CSVRPHADFTDTQYF.

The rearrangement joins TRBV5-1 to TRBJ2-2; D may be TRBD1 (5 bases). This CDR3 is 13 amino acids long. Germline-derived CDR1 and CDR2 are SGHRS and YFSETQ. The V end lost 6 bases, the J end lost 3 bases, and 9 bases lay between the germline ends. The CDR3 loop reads CASNKGYTGELFF. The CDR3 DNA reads TGCGCCAGCAACAAGGGGTACACCGGGGAGCTGTTTTTT.

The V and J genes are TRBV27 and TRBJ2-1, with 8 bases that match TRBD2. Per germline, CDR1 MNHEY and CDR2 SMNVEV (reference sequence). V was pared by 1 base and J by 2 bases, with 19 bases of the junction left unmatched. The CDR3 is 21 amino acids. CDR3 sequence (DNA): TGTGCCAGCAGTTTATTCGGGGTGGTGTTGGGAGCGGGAGAGGCCTACAATGAGCAGTTCTTC. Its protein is CASSLFGVVLGAGEAYNEQFF.

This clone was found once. As DNA, the CDR3 is TGCGCCAGCCCCCGGGACAGGGCGAACTCACCCCTCCACTTT. This codes for CASPRDRANSPLHF. The chain links TRBV23-1 to TRBJ1-6; the match to TRBD1 covers 9 bases. TRBV23-1 is recorded as an ORF, its role being uncertain. The CDR3 extends over 14 amino acids. J was trimmed by 10 bases and V by 8 bases; bases with no gene match: 9.

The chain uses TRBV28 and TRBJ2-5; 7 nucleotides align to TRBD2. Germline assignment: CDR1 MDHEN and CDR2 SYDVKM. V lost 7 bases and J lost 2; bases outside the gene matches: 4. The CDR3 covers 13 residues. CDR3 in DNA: TGTGCCAGCACCTCAGCGGGGCAAGAGACCCAGTACTTC. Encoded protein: CASTSAGQETQYF.

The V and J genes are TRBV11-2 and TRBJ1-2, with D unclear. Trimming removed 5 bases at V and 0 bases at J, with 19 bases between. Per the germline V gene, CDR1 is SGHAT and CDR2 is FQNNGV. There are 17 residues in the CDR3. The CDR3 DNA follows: TGTGCCAGCAGCCCTCTTTATCGACATATATCTAACTATGGCTACACCTTC. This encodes CASSPLYRHISNYGYTF.

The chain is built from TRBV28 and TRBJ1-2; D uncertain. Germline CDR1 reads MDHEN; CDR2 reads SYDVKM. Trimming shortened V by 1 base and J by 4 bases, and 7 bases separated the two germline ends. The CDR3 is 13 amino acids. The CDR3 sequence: CASSLSYSYGYTF. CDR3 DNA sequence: TGTGCCAGCAGTTTATCGTACAGCTATGGCTACACCTTC.

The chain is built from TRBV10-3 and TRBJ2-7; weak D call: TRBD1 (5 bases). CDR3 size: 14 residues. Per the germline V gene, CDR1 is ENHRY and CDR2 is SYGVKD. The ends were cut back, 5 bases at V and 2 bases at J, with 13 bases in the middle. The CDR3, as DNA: TGTGCCATCAGTATGACAGCAACAACCTACGAGCAGTACTTC. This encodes CAISMTATTYEQYF.

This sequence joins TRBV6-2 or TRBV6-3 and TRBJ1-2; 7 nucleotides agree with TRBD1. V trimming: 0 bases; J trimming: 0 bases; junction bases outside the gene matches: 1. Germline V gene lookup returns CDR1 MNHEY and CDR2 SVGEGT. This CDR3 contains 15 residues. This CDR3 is CASSYSTGTNYGYTF. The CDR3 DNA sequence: TGTGCCAGCAGTTACTCGACAGGGACTAACTATGGCTACACCTTC.

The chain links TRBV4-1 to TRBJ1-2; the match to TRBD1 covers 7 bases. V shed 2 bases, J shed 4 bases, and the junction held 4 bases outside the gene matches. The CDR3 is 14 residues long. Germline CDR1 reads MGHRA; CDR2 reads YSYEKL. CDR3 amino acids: CASSQPGQRYGYTF. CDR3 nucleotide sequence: TGCGCCAGCAGCCAACCGGGACAGCGCTATGGCTACACCTTC.

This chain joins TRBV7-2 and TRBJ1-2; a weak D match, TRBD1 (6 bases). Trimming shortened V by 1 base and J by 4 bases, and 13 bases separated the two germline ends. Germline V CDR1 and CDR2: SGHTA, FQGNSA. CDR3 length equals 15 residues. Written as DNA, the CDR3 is TGTGCCAGCAGCTTAGAACAGGGAGAAAGCTATGGCTACACCTTC. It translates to CASSLEQGESYGYTF. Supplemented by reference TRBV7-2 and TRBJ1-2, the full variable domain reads GAGVSQSPSNKVTEKGKDVELRCDPISGHTALYWYRQSLGQGLEFLIYFQGNSAPDKSGLPSDRFSAERTGGSVSTLTIQRTQQEDSAVYLCASSLEQGESYGYTFGSGTRLTVV.

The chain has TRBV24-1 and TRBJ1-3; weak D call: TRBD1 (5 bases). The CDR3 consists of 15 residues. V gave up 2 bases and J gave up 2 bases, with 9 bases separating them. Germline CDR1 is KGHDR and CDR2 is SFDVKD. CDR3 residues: CATSDSRTTGNTIYF. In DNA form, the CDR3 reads TGTGCCACCAGTGATTCCCGGACAACTGGAAACACCATATATTTT.

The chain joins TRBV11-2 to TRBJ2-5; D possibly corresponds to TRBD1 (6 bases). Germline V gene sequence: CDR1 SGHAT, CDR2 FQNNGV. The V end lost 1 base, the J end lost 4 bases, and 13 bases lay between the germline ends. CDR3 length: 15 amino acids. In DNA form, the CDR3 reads TGTGCCAGCAGCTTAGCCTGGACAGAGCGAGAGACCCAGTACTTC. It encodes CASSLAWTERETQYF.